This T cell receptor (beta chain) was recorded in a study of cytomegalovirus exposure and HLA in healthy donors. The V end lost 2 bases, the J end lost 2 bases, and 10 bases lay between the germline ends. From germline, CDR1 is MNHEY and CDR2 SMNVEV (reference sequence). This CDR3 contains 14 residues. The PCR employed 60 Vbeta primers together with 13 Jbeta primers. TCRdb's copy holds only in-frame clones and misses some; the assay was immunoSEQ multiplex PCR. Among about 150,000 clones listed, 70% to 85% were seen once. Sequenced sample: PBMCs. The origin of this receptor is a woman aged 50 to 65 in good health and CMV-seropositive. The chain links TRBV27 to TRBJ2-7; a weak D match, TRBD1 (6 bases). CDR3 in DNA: TGTGCCAGCAGTTTACAACAGGGAGCCTACGAGCAGTACTTC. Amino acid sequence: CASSLQQGAYEQYF.